Listed here is a single T cell receptor beta chain. The antigen remains unidentified. The authors incorporated unique molecular identifiers into the TCR beta cDNA libraries. When roughly 0.9 to 10 million T cells were used, they gave 500,000 or so cDNA molecules. TCRdb reprocessed the PCR reads via MiXCR and lists one record per CDR3 protein. Among 600,000 to 700,000 distinct CDR3 sequences, around 64% were seen once, and the ten largest hold roughly 12%. The record originates from a study of post-analysis software for immune sequencing data. Study-level results: Batch-matched samples strongly co-clustered by F measure.

This receptor was taken from a girl aged 2 to 10 with multiple sclerosis. Sequencing was performed on blood.

As DNA, the CDR3 is TGTGCCAGCATTGTAGGGGGCAGCGACACTGAAGCTTTCTTT. Amino acid sequence: CASIVGGSDTEAFF. J is TRBJ1-1 and V is TRBV6-6, with 7 bases fitting TRBD1. Germline lookup yields CDR1 MNHNY and CDR2 SVGAGI (reference sequence). The CDR3 has 14 amino acids. V dropped 7 bases and J dropped 3; count of bases not matched to a gene: 8.